The rows below give T cell receptor beta chains drawn from one sample of a study of blood T cell repertoires in COVID-19. Data came from immunoSEQ multiplex PCR; TCRdb stores just in-frame clones and leaves some out. The sample comprises tens of thousands of clones, over 85% of which are singletons, and 1.3% rests with the top ten. Sequencing was performed on peripheral blood. The receptors stem from a man aged 55-75 years with acute or convalescent COVID-19. Each CDR3 is given with its conserved first and last residue. Fields, in order: clone size, D gene, CDR3 length, V gene, J gene, CDR3 DNA, CDR3 protein. A D gene is named only where the DNA matches it firmly. Rows may omit the clone size; those that give it use once, few, many or a size class.

>NA|TRBD1|14|TRBV27|TRBJ1-2
TGTGCCAGCAGTTTAAACCGACAGGGCGATGGCTACACCTTC
CASSLNRQGDGYTF
>NA|TRBD1|16|TRBV4-1|TRBJ1-1
TGCGCCAGCAGCCGTACCGGGACAGGGGGGAGCACTGAAGCTTTCTTT
CASSRTGTGGSTEAFF
>NA|NA|14|TRBV5-6|TRBJ2-5
TGTGCCAGCAGCTATGGACTGACACAGAGAACCCAGTACTTC
CASSYGLTQRTQYF
>NA|TRBD1|16|TRBV18|TRBJ2-2
TGTGCCAGCTCAACCCGACAGGGGTTTAACACCGGGGAGCTGTTTTTT
CASSTRQGFNTGELFF
>NA|NA|14|TRBV7-9|TRBJ1-5
TGTGCCAGCAGCTTAGGTCAACAGGGCCAGCCCCAGCATTTT
CASSLGQQGQPQHF
>NA|NA|15|TRBV3-1/TRBV3-2|TRBJ1-1
TGTGCCAGCAGCCTAGGGACACGGCGGAACACTGAAGCTTTCTTT
CASSLGTRRNTEAFF
>NA|NA|15|TRBV15|TRBJ2-1
TGTGCCACCAGCAGAGATGACTCGCGAGGCAATGAGCAGTTCTTC
CATSRDDSRGNEQFF
>NA|NA|16|TRBV2|TRBJ2-2
TGTGCCAGCAGTGTGGGGTACGGGACATACACCGGGGAGCTGTTTTTT
CASSVGYGTYTGELFF
>NA|NA|16|TRBV4-2|TRBJ1-2
TGTGCCAGCAGCCAACGAAGAGTGGCGGGTAACTATGGCTACACCTTC
CASSQRRVAGNYGYTF
>NA|TRBD1|13|TRBV30|TRBJ1-1
TGTGCCTGGGGACAGGGGATGAACACTGAAGCTTTCTTT
CAWGQGMNTEAFF
>NA|NA|13|TRBV11-2|TRBJ1-3
TGTGCCAGCAGCTTAGAGTCCGAGGACACCATATATTTT
CASSLESEDTIYF
>few|NA|15|TRBV27|TRBJ1-6
TGTGCCAGCCAAGCGCGGGTCATAAATAATTCACCCCTCCACTTT
CASQARVINNSPLHF
>once|NA|14|TRBV12-5|TRBJ1-1
TGTGCTAGTGGTTTCGCGGGGGCAAACACTGAAGCTTTCTTT
CASGFAGANTEAFF
>NA|NA|15|TRBV11-2|TRBJ2-7
TGTGCCAGCAGCTTAGGAGACAGGGGAGGGGACGAGCAGTACTTC
CASSLGDRGGDEQYF
>NA|TRBD1|14|TRBV4-1|TRBJ1-2
TGCGCCAGCAGCCCGGGCGACAGGGGGCTAGGCTACACCTTC
CASSPGDRGLGYTF
>NA|NA|14|TRBV2|TRBJ1-3
TGTGCCAGCAGGGGAGGGGGATACCTCGACACCATATATTTT
CASRGGGYLDTIYF
>NA|TRBD1|14|TRBV6-2/TRBV6-3|TRBJ2-7
TGTGCCAGCAGTTACTCGGGACAGGCAGGGGAGCAGTACTTC
CASSYSGQAGEQYF
>NA|TRBD1|14|TRBV30|TRBJ2-7
TGTGCCTGGAGTGAGGAGACAGGGGCCTACGAGCAGTACTTC
CAWSEETGAYEQYF
>NA|NA|13|TRBV5-1|TRBJ1-2
TGCGCCAGCAGCCCCGACAGTAACTATGGCTACACCTTC
CASSPDSNYGYTF
>NA|TRBD1|14|TRBV19|TRBJ1-1
TGTGCCAGTAGCCTGGACAGGGGGAACACTGAAGCTTTCTTT
CASSLDRGNTEAFF
>NA|TRBD2|16|TRBV5-1|TRBJ2-3
TGCGCCAGCAGCTTGGAACTAGCGGGGGGCACAGATACGCAGTATTTT
CASSLELAGGTDTQYF
>few|TRBD1|11|TRBV20-1|TRBJ1-1
TGCAGTGCTTCTCGACAGGGTGAAGCTTTCTTT
CSASRQGEAFF
>NA|NA|15|TRBV5-1|TRBJ1-6
TGCGCCAGCAGCTCGAGGGAGAGCGGTAATTCACCCCTCCACTTT
CASSSRESGNSPLHF
>NA|NA|15|TRBV7-9|TRBJ2-7
TGTGCCAGCAGGGTGGGTACGGGGTTGCCCTACGAGCAGTACTTC
CASRVGTGLPYEQYF
>NA|NA|12|TRBV29-1|TRBJ2-7
TGCAGTATAGGCGGGGGACACTACGAGCAGTACTTC
CSIGGGHYEQYF
>NA|NA|11|TRBV3-1/TRBV3-2|TRBJ2-1
TGTGCCAGCAGCCAGTCGGTGGAGCAGTTCTTC
CASSQSVEQFF
>NA|NA|17|TRBV24-1|TRBJ1-4
TGTGCCACCAGTGAACACAGGGTTCGATTATGGAATGAAAAACTGTTTTTT
CATSEHRVRLWNEKLFF
>NA|TRBD2|14|TRBV5-1|TRBJ2-7
TGCGCCAGCAGCCGGGGCGGGGGGCAAAACGAGCAGTACTTC
CASSRGGGQNEQYF
>once|TRBD1|12|TRBV2|TRBJ1-1
TGTGCCAGCAGCCCCGGACAGGGACGAGCTTTCTTT
CASSPGQGRAFF
>NA|NA|14|TRBV6-5|TRBJ1-1
TGTGCCAGCACCTTTGCACAGGGGAACACTGAAGCTTTCTTT
CASTFAQGNTEAFF
>NA|TRBD2|18|TRBV7-3|TRBJ2-7
TGTGCCAGCAGCTTACGGACGTCTAGCGGCTTCCACTCCTACGAGCAGTACTTC
CASSLRTSSGFHSYEQYF
>NA|NA|12|TRBV3-1/TRBV3-2|TRBJ1-2
TGTGCCAGCAGCAGTACCGGGACAATTGGGAGCTTC
CASSSTGTIGSF
>NA|NA|13|TRBV6-5|TRBJ1-1
TGTGCCAGCACGGGATCCAGGCGCGGTGAAGCTTTCTTT
CASTGSRRGEAFF
>few|NA|14|TRBV9|TRBJ1-6
TGTGCCAGCAGCGTAGGGGGGGTCAGCTCACCCCTCCACTTT
CASSVGGVSSPLHF
>few|NA|15|TRBV3-1/TRBV3-2|TRBJ1-1
TGTGCCAGCAGCCAATCCTGGGGGGGGAGGACTGAAGCTTTCTTT
CASSQSWGGRTEAFF
>once|TRBD1|13|TRBV30|TRBJ1-2
TGTGCCTGGAGCGGACAGGGCTTGCATGGCTACACCTTC
CAWSGQGLHGYTF
>NA|NA|18|TRBV30|TRBJ1-6
TGTGCCTGGAGTGCACGACCTCGGGGAGTAGGCTATAATTCACCCCTCCACTTT
CAWSARPRGVGYNSPLHF
>NA|TRBD1|16|TRBV19|TRBJ1-2
TGTGCCAGTAGTTCTACAGGGGCGTCTTCGGCATATGGCTACACCTTC
CASSSTGASSAYGYTF
>once|TRBD1|14|TRBV6-6|TRBJ2-1
TGTGCCAGCAGCGACAGGGCCGGCGGGAATGAGCAGTTCTTC
CASSDRAGGNEQFF
>few|NA|15|TRBV6-5|TRBJ1-3
TGTGCCAGCAGTTACGACAGTTTCTCTGGAAACACCATATATTTT
CASSYDSFSGNTIYF
>NA|TRBD1|14|TRBV7-9|TRBJ1-3
TGTGCCAGCAGCCACAGGGGGAGTGGAAACACCATATATTTT
CASSHRGSGNTIYF
>NA|NA|13|TRBV13|TRBJ2-7
TGTGCCAGCAGCTTGAGACAGGTCCACGAGCAGTACTTC
CASSLRQVHEQYF
>once|NA|16|TRBV18|TRBJ2-1
TGTGCCAGCTCACCAACGAGGGCGAGGCCCTACAATGAGCAGTTCTTC
CASSPTRARPYNEQFF
>NA|NA|16|TRBV5-4|TRBJ2-7
TGTGCCAGCAGCCCGGCTGACAGAATAACTACCTACGAGCAGTACTTC
CASSPADRITTYEQYF
>NA|NA|15|TRBV5-4|TRBJ2-7
TGTGCCAGCAGCGGCCGGGACACCCAAAACAACGAGCAGTACTTC
CASSGRDTQNNEQYF
>NA|NA|11|TRBV2|TRBJ1-2
TGTGCCAGCCTGGGACAAACGGGAAACACCTTC
CASLGQTGNTF
>few|TRBD1|13|TRBV10-1|TRBJ1-1
TGCGCCAGCAGAAGAACAGGGGGCACTGAAGCTTTCTTT
CASRRTGGTEAFF
>NA|NA|15|TRBV7-6|TRBJ1-6
TGTGCCAGCAGCTTAGGGGGCGGTAAACTTTCACCCCTCCACTTT
CASSLGGGKLSPLHF
>NA|NA|13|TRBV7-9|TRBJ2-5
TGTGCCAGCAGCTCCCCGGACCAAGAGACCCAGTACTTC
CASSSPDQETQYF